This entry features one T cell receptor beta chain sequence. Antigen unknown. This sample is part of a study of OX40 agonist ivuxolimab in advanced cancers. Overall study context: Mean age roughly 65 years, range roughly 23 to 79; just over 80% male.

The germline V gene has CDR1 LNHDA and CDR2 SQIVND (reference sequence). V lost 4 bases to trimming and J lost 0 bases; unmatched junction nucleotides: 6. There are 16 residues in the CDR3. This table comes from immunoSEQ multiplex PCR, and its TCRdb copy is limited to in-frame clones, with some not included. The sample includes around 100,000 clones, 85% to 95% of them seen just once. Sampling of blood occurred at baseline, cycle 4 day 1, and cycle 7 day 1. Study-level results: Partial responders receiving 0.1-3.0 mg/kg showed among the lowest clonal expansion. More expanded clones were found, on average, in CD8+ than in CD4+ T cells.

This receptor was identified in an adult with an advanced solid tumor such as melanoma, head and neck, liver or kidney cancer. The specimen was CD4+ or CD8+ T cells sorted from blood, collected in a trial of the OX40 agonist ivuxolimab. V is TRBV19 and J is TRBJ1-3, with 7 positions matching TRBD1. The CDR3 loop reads CASSTDRPFSGNTIYF. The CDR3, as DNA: TGTGCCAGTAGTACGGACAGGCCCTTCTCTGGAAACACCATATATTTT.